This record covers a single T cell receptor beta chain. The CDR3 loop spans 13 amino acids. The germline V and J ends were trimmed by 2 bases and 0 bases, with 5 bases remaining between them. Germline loops: CDR1 SQVTM, CDR2 ANQGSEA. The data are from a study of T cell changes during pregnancy in multiple sclerosis. The table came from immunoSEQ multiplex PCR; TCRdb's copy has only in-frame clones and leaves some out. The sample yields roughly 40,000 clones, 91% seen once. The J gene is TRBJ2-1, the V gene TRBV29-1; possibly TRBD1 for D (5 bases). The TCR comes from a female donor with multiple sclerosis, enrolled in a pregnancy study. Sequencing used CD8+ T cells from peripheral blood mononuclear cells, obtained before pregnancy. The CDR3 protein is CSVEQGSYNEQFF. In nucleotides, the CDR3 is TGCAGCGTTGAACAGGGCTCCTACAATGAGCAGTTCTTC.